The 26 T cell receptor beta chains presented below share a single source sample, sequenced in a study of response to subunit inactivated influenza vaccine. TCRdb analysed the RT-PCR reads with MiXCR anew, one entry per CDR3 protein. The sample has about 830,000 distinct CDR3 sequences, under 20% seen once; the top ten hold approximately 10%. Here the sequenced sample was PBMCs from blood, taken more than 4 days after vaccination. These TCRs come from a man in his forties or fifties who received an inactivated influenza vaccine.

This clonotype was seen ten or more times. The chain recombines TRBV7-9 with TRBJ2-2; D gene uncertain. The CDR3 length is 16 residues. V was pared by 7 bases and J by 0 bases, with 15 bases between. Germline CDR1 reads SEHNR; CDR2 reads FQNEAQ (reference sequence). The CDR3 region is CASNPRDRANTGELFF. CDR3 nucleotides: TGTGCCAGCAACCCGCGTGATAGGGCGAACACCGGGGAGCTGTTTTTT.

This clonotype was seen repeatedly, ten times or more. The V and J genes are TRBV5-1 and TRBJ1-1, with TRBD1 matching over 7 bases. Germline values: CDR1 SGHRS, CDR2 YFSETQ. V lost 4 bases and J lost 5; bases outside the gene matches: 11. CDR3 length: 15 amino acids. The CDR3 loop reads CASSVTQGSGTEAFF. For the CDR3, the DNA is TGCGCCAGCAGCGTCACACAGGGGAGTGGGACTGAAGCTTTCTTT.

The chain combines TRBV20-1 with TRBJ1-4; 9 positions match TRBD1. Germline V gene sequence: CDR1 DFQATT, CDR2 SNEGSKA (reference sequence). J gave up 9 bases and V 5 bases, and 10 bases lay outside the gene matches. The CDR3 has 14 residues. The chain's CDR3 is CSAVKRQGGQKLFF. The DNA for the CDR3 is TGCAGTGCTGTGAAAAGACAGGGGGGGCAAAAACTGTTTTTT.

The chain uses TRBV18 and TRBJ2-6, with D possibly being TRBD1 (6 bases). Germline loops: CDR1 KGHSH, CDR2 LQKENI. The CDR3 is made up of 17 amino acids. Trimming removed 1 base from V and 8 bases from J, with 18 bases in between. CDR3 loop: CASSPRPGNRDPNVLTF. The CDR3 region has the DNA TGTGCCAGCTCACCACGCCCGGGCAACAGGGATCCCAACGTCCTGACTTTC.

The gene calls are TRBV20-1 and TRBJ2-4; TRBD1 matches 8 bases. The germline CDR1 and CDR2 sequences are DFQATT and SNEGSKA (reference sequence). Trimming cost V 2 bases and J 3 bases; bases outside gene matches: 6. The CDR3 length is 15 residues. For the CDR3, the DNA is TGCAGTGCTAGACCACTGACAGGGGACAAAAACATTCAGTACTTC. Translating it yields CSARPLTGDKNIQYF.

This clonotype has only a few counts. V usage is TRBV12-3 or TRBV12-4 and J usage is TRBJ2-7, with a possible D match to TRBD1 (5 bases). The CDR3 length is 15 residues. Trimming took 5 bases from V and 2 from J, leaving 16 bases between them. This CDR3 is CASSRAGLSPYEQYF. CDR3 coding DNA: TGTGCCAGCAGTCGCGCAGGGTTAAGCCCCTACGAGCAGTACTTC.

This clonotype was recorded many times. The chain recombines TRBV29-1 with TRBJ2-1; D possibly corresponds to TRBD2 (5 bases). The CDR3 consists of 15 residues. V dropped 3 bases and J dropped 0 bases, with 12 bases sitting between them. Germline V gene data show CDR1 as SQVTM and CDR2 as ANQGSEA. CDR3 amino acids: CSVDSAAFSYNEQFF. CDR3 DNA: TGCAGCGTTGATTCAGCGGCCTTCTCCTACAATGAGCAGTTCTTC.

This clonotype showed up just once. The chain is built from TRBV6-2 or TRBV6-3 and TRBJ2-7; a possible D gene is TRBD2 (5 bases). The CDR3 contains 18 residues. Trimming shortened V by 3 bases and J by 0 bases, and 21 bases separated the two germline ends. The germline gives CDR1 MNHEY, CDR2 SVGEGT. CDR3 amino acids: CASSYPSLAGWSSYEQYF. Here the CDR3 DNA reads TGTGCCAGCAGTTATCCATCGTTGGCGGGTTGGAGCTCCTACGAGCAGTACTTC.

This clonotype was counted a few times. The chain has TRBV20-1 and TRBJ1-1, with TRBD1 matching 8 bases. Germline CDR1 is DFQATT and CDR2 is SNEGSKA (reference sequence). CDR3 length: 13 amino acids. Trimming at V came to 3 bases and at J to 5 bases, leaving 5 bases not matched to a gene. In DNA, the CDR3 is TGCAGTGCTAGGAGGACAGGGCAGACTGAAGCTTTCTTT. It encodes CSARRTGQTEAFF.

In this sample, this clonotype turned up a few times. The V and J genes are TRBV20-1 and TRBJ1-5, with D tentatively TRBD1 (5 bases). V was shortened by 6 bases and J by 3 bases, with 12 bases between the two germline ends. Per the germline V gene, CDR1 is DFQATT and CDR2 is SNEGSKA (reference sequence). The length of the CDR3 is 13 residues. CDR3 bases: TGCAGTGCGGCCGACAGACTCAATCAGCCCCAGCATTTT. It encodes CSAADRLNQPQHF.

This clonotype has a handful of counts. The rearrangement joins TRBV4-1 to TRBJ2-7; 7 bases match TRBD1. Per the germline V gene, CDR1 is MGHRA and CDR2 is YSYEKL. CDR3 length equals 16 residues. V lost 1 base, J lost 2 bases, and 8 bases stayed unmatched. In nucleotides, the CDR3 is TGCGCCAGCAGCCAAGCAGGGGACAGCGTAACCTACGAGCAGTACTTC. This gives the protein CASSQAGDSVTYEQYF.

Only one count was recorded for this clonotype. This sequence joins TRBV5-1 and TRBJ2-3, with D possibly being TRBD2 (5 bases). The germline CDR1 and CDR2 sequences are SGHRS and YFSETQ. V gave up 5 bases and J gave up 4 bases, with 11 bases separating them. The CDR3 consists of 13 residues. The CDR3 DNA reads as TGCGCCAGCAGGGATGCGGGCGCAGATACGCAGTATTTT. This gives the protein CASRDAGADTQYF.

The chain combines TRBV6-2 or TRBV6-3 with TRBJ2-1; D is uncertain. The V gene lost 6 bases and the J gene lost 8 bases, with 14 bases spanning the gap. Germline lookup yields CDR1 MNHEY and CDR2 SVGEGT. The CDR3 is 13 amino acids. The CDR3 nucleotides read TGTGCCAGCAGGTATGGGTTTGGGGATGAGCAGTTCTTC. Amino acid sequence: CASRYGFGDEQFF.

This clonotype was recorded only once. The V gene is TRBV7-9, the J gene TRBJ1-4; no definite D call. The CDR3 loop spans 17 amino acids. Germline V gives CDR1 SEHNR, CDR2 FQNEAQ (reference sequence). V shed 4 bases and J shed 8 bases, with 23 bases lying between them. The CDR3 protein is CASSSGLIVQHREKLFF. The CDR3 region has the DNA TGTGCCAGCAGCTCCGGACTAATTGTTCAGCATCGCGAAAAACTGTTTTTT.

The rearrangement links TRBV20-1 to TRBJ2-2, with D unclear. Germline lookup yields CDR1 DFQATT and CDR2 SNEGSKA (reference sequence). V shed 3 bases and J shed 1 base, with 6 bases lying between them. CDR3 length: 13 amino acids. For the CDR3, the DNA is TGCAGTGCTAGTATAGTGAACACCGGGGAGCTGTTTTTT. It yields the protein CSASIVNTGELFF.

This clonotype has a count of ten or more. This rearrangement joins TRBV10-3 to TRBJ2-2; TRBD2 agrees at 7 bases. This CDR3 is built from 16 residues. CDR1 and CDR2 (germline): ENHRY, SYGVKD. The V segment lost 6 bases and the J segment 0 bases; nucleotides outside the gene matches: 7. CDR3 coding DNA: TGTGCCATCAGCTCGGGACTAAACGCGAACACCGGGGAGCTGTTTTTT. This translates into CAISSGLNANTGELFF.

The V call is TRBV20-1, the J call TRBJ2-1; maybe TRBD1 (6 bases). CDR1 is DFQATT, CDR2 SNEGSKA, per germline (reference sequence). CDR3 length: 11 residues. The CDR3: CSPPGAGEQFF. As DNA, the CDR3 is TGCAGCCCCCCAGGGGCCGGTGAGCAGTTCTTC.

This clonotype was counted between two and nine times. The J gene is TRBJ2-1, the V gene TRBV9; TRBD1 matches 9 bases. V was pared by 3 bases and J by 0 bases, with 1 base of the junction left unmatched. This CDR3 is 15 amino acids long. Germline values: CDR1 SGDLS, CDR2 YYNGEE. The chain's CDR3 is CASSGGQGSYNEQFF. The CDR3 DNA follows: TGTGCCAGCAGCGGGGGACAGGGCTCCTACAATGAGCAGTTCTTC. Based on the CDR3 plus reference TRBV9 and TRBJ2-1, the full variable domain is DSGVTQTPKHLITATGQRVTLRCSPRSGDLSVYWYQQSLDQGLQFLIQYYNGEERAKGNILERFSAQQFPDLHSELNLSSLELGDSALYFCASSGGQGSYNEQFFGPGTRLTVL.

The chain has TRBV4-2 and TRBJ2-5; D is uncertain. The CDR3 has 16 amino acids. Germline CDR1 LGHNA, CDR2 YNFKEQ. V was shortened by 4 bases and J by 2 bases, with 17 bases between the two germline ends. This CDR3 reads CASSPSARAAQETQYF. The CDR3 DNA reads TGTGCCAGCAGCCCCTCGGCTAGGGCAGCGCAAGAGACCCAGTACTTC.

This clonotype was observed many times. The chain has TRBV5-1 and TRBJ2-1; TRBD2 aligns across 8 bases. Trimming took 0 bases from V and 5 from J; bases not matched to a gene: 4. The CDR3 totals 15 residues. Germline V CDR1 and CDR2: SGHRS, YFSETQ. CDR3 in DNA: TGCGCCAGCAGCTTGGCGGGAGGGCCCCACAATGAGCAGTTCTTC. This codes for CASSLAGGPHNEQFF.

This clonotype has a handful of counts. The chain is built from TRBV21-1 and TRBJ2-1; the table's TRBD2 call for D was not verified on the DNA. TRBV21-1 is a pseudogene locus. This CDR3 spans 14 amino acids. Written as DNA, the CDR3 is TGTGCCAGGGGGTGGGGACTAGCTTACAATGAGCAGTTCTTC. Its protein product is CARGWGLAYNEQFF.

The chain combines TRBV24-1 with TRBJ2-1, with a weak D call TRBD1 (5 bases). CDR3 length equals 16 residues. Per the germline V gene, CDR1 is KGHDR and CDR2 is SFDVKD. With 4 bases removed from V and 0 bases from J, the gap between germline ends came to 12 bases. CDR3 nucleotides: TGTGCCACCAGTGACGCAGGGTGGAGCTCCTACAATGAGCAGTTCTTC. Translation: CATSDAGWSSYNEQFF.

This clonotype turned up a few times. The chain employs TRBV10-2 and TRBJ1-5; D ambiguous. Germline V gives CDR1 WSHSY, CDR2 SAAADI. CDR3 length: 13 residues. Trimming took 6 bases from V and 3 from J, leaving 9 bases between them. The CDR3 here is CASRPDNNQPQHF. The CDR3 coding sequence is TGCGCCAGCAGACCCGACAACAATCAGCCCCAGCATTTT.

The chain has TRBV4-1 and TRBJ2-5, with 11 bases identical to TRBD2. The CDR3 spans 16 residues. Trimming took 1 base from V and 2 from J; bases not matched to a gene: 3. The germline V gene encodes CDR1 MGHRA and CDR2 YSYEKL. CDR3 sequence: CASSQAGLAAQETQYF. In DNA form, the CDR3 reads TGCGCCAGCAGCCAAGCGGGACTAGCGGCTCAAGAGACCCAGTACTTC.

For the CDR3, the DNA is TGTGCCAGCAGTTATCAAGGGGGCGATGGCTACACCTTC. Its protein product is CASSYQGGDGYTF. The V call is TRBV6-6, the J call TRBJ1-2, with 7 bases that match TRBD1. This CDR3 has 13 amino acids. The germline CDR1 and CDR2 sequences are MNHNY and SVGAGI (reference sequence). Trimming removed 3 bases from V and 6 bases from J; junction bases left unmatched: 4.

CDR3 sequence: CASSFQLTSGGQETQYF. The CDR3 DNA follows: TGTGCCAGCAGCTTCCAACTGACTAGCGGGGGCCAAGAGACCCAGTACTTC. The chain couples TRBV7-8 to TRBJ2-5; TRBD2 matches 12 bases. Looked up from germline, CDR1 is SGHVS and CDR2 is FQNEAQ. The CDR3 spans 17 residues. The junction had 6 bases not matched to a gene; V was cut back by 3 bases and J by 1 base.